This TCR beta chain was sequenced in a study of blood T cells in healthy people across ages. Regarding the study as a whole: Among long-lived donors, naive CD4+ cells were more numerous and diversity higher than in aged donors.

The sample holds a few counts of this clonotype. Its specificity is unknown. For the second PCR, which ran for 7 to 11 cycles, a sample-barcoded 5' primer and a J-beta primer mix were used. Each CDR3 protein gets one entry after TCRdb re-called the 5' RACE reads with MiXCR. The sample contains 500,000 to 600,000 distinct CDR3 sequences, 25% to 30% of which appear only once. CDR3 size: 19 residues. From germline, CDR1 is LGHDT and CDR2 YNNKEL (reference sequence). The V and J ends lost 2 bases and 0 bases respectively, with 17 bases between them. The chain employs TRBV3-1 and TRBJ2-6; D is perhaps TRBD2 (5 bases). The sequence was collected from a woman in her sixties or seventies in good health. Sequenced: blood. The CDR3 is CASSQPRTQQSSGANVLTF. In DNA, the CDR3 is TGTGCCAGCAGCCAACCGAGGACTCAGCAAAGCTCTGGGGCCAACGTCCTGACTTTC. Complete variable domain (other parts from reference TRBV3-1 and TRBJ2-6): DTAVSQTPKYLVTQMGNDKSIKCEQNLGHDTMYWYKQDSKKFLKIMFSYNNKELIINETVPNRFSPKSPDKAHLNLHINSLELGDSAVYFCASSQPRTQQSSGANVLTFGAGSRLTVL.